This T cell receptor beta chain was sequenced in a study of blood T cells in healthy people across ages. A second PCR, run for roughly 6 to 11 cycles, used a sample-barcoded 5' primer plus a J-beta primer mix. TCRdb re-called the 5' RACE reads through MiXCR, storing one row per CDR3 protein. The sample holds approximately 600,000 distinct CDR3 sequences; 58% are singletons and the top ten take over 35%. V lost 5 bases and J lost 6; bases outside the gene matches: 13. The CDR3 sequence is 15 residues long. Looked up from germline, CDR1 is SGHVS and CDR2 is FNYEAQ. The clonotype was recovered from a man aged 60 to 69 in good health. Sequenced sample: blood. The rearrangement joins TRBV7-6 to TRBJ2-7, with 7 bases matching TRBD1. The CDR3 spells CASSPETGSPCEQYF. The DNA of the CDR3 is TGTGCCAGCAGCCCCGAGACAGGGTCCCCCTGCGAGCAGTACTTC.